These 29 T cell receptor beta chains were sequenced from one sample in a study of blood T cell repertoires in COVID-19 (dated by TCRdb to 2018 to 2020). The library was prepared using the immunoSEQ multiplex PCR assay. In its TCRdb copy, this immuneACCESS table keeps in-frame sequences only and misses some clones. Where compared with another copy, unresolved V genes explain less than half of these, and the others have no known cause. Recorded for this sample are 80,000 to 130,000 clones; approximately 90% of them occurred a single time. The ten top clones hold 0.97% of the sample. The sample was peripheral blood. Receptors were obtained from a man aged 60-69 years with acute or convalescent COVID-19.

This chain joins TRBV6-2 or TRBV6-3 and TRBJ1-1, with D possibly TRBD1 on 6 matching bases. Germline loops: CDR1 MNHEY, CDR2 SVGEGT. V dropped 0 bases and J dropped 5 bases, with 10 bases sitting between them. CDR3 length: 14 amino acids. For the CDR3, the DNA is TGTGCCAGCAGTTACTCTAGGGGGGGAACTGAAGCTTTCTTT. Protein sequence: CASSYSRGGTEAFF.

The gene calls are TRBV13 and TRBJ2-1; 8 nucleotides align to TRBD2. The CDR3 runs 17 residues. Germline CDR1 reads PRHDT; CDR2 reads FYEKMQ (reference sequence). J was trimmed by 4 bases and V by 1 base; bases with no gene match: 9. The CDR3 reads CASSLEVAGTGYNEQFF. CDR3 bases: TGTGCCAGCAGCTTAGAGGTAGCGGGAACAGGGTACAATGAGCAGTTCTTC.

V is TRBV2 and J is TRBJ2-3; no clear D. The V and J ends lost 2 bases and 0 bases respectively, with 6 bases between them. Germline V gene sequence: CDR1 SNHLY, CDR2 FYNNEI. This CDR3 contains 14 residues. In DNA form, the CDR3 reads TGTGCCAGCAGTGAACGGCGGAGCACAGATACGCAGTATTTT. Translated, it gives CASSERRSTDTQYF.

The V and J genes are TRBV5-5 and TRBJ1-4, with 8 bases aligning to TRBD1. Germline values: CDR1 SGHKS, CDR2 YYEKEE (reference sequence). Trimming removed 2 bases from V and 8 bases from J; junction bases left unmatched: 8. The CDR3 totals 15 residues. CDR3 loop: CASSFPQGAGEKLFF. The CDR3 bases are TGTGCCAGCAGCTTTCCCCAGGGGGCAGGCGAAAAACTGTTTTTT.

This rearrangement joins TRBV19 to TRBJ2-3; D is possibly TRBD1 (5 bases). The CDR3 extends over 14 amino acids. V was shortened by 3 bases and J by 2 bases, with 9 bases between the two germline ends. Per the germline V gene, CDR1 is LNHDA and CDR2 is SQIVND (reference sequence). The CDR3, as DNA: TGTGCCAGTAGTATCCAGGGTTACACAGATACGCAGTATTTT. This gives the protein CASSIQGYTDTQYF.

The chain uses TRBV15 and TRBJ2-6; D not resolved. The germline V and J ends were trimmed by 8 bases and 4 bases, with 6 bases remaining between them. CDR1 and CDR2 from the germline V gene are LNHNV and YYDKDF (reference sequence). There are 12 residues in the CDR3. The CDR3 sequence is CATSTGANVLTF. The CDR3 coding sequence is TGTGCCACCTCTACCGGGGCCAACGTCCTGACTTTC.

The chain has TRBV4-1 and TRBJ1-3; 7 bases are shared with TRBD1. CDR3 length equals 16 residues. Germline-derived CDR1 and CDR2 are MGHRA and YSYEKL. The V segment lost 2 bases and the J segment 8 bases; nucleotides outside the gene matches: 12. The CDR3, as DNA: TGCGCCAGCAGCCAACAGGACAGGCCCTACGCGGACACCATATATTTT. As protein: CASSQQDRPYADTIYF.

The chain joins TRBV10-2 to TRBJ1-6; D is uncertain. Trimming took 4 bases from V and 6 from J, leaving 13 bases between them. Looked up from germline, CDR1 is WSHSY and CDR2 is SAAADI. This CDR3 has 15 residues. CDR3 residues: CASSVEAGFNSPLHF. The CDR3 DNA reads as TGCGCCAGCAGTGTCGAAGCGGGATTTAATTCACCCCTCCACTTT.

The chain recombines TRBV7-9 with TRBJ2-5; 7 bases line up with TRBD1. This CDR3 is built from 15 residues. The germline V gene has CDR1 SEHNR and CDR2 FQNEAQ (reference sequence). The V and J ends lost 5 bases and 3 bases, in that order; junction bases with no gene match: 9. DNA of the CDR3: TGTGCCAGCAGCGGGGAGACAGGGTTAGAAGAGACCCAGTACTTC. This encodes CASSGETGLEETQYF.

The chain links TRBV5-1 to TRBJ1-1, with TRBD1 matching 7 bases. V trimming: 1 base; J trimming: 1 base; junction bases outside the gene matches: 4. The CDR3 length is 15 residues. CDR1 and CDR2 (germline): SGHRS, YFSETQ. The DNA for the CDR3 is TGCGCCAGCAGCTTGATAGGGACAGAGAACACTGAAGCTTTCTTT. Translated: CASSLIGTENTEAFF.

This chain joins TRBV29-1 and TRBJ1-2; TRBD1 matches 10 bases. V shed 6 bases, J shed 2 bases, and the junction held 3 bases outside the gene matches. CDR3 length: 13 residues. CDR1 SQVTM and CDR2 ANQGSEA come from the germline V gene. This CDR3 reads CSVGTGENYGYTF. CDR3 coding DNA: TGCAGCGTAGGGACAGGGGAAAACTATGGCTACACCTTC.

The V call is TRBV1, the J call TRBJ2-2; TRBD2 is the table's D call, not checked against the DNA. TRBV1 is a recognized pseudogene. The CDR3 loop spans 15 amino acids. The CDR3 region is CTSSQDPLVLGELFF. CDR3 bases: TGCACCAGCAGCCAAGATCCCCTAGTTCTAGGAGAGCTGTTTTTT.

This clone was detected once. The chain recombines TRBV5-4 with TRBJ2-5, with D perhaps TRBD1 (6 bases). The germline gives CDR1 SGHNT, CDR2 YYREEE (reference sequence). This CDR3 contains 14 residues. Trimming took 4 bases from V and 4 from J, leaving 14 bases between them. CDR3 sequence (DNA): TGTGCCAGCAGCGATCTGACAGGAGGAGAGACCCAGTACTTC. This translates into CASSDLTGGETQYF. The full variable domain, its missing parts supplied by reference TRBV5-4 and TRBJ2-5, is ETGVTQSPTHLIKTRGQQVTLRCSSQSGHNTVSWYQQALGQGPQFIFQYYREEENGRGNFPPRFSGLQFPNYSSELNVNALELDDSALYLCASSDLTGGETQYFGPGTRLLVL.

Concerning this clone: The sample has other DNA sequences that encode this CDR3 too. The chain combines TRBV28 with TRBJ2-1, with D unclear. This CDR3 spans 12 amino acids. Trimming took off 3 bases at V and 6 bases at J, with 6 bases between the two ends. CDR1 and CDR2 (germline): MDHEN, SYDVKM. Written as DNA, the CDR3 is TGTGCCAGCAGTTTCGGAGTCAATGAGCAGTTCTTC. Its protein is CASSFGVNEQFF.

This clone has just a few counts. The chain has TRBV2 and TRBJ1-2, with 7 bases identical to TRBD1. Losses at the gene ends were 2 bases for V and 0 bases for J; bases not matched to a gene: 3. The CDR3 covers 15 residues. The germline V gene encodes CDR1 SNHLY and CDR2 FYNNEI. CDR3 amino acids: CASSERQGSNYGYTF. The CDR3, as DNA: TGTGCCAGCAGTGAACGACAGGGATCTAACTATGGCTACACCTTC.

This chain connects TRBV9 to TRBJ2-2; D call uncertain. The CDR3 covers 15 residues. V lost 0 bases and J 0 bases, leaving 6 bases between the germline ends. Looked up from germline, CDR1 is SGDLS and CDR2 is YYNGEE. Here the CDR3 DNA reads TGTGCCAGCAGCGTAGGGGCAGCGAACACCGGGGAGCTGTTTTTT. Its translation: CASSVGAANTGELFF.

The DNA of the CDR3 is TGCAGCGTTGATACAGGGGTAGGACAGTACGTC. This codes for CSVDTGVGQYV. The chain is built from TRBV29-1 and TRBJ2-7; 7 bases agree with TRBD1. After removal of 3 bases from V and 10 bases from J, the junction contained 6 bases not matched to a gene. Per germline, CDR1 SQVTM and CDR2 ANQGSEA. The CDR3 has 11 amino acids.

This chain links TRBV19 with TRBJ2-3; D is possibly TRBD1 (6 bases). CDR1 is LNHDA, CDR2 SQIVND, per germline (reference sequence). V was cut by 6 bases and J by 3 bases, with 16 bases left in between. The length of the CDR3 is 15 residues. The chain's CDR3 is CASSTGTLGTDTQYF. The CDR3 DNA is TGTGCCAGTAGCACCGGGACACTGGGGACAGATACGCAGTATTTT.

CDR3 nucleotides: TGCAGCGTTGGGCCAGGGCTAGAGACCCAGTACTTC. It is translated as CSVGPGLETQYF. V usage is TRBV29-1 and J usage is TRBJ2-5, with TRBD1 as a possible D gene (5 bases). V lost 4 bases and J lost 4, with 10 bases in between. This CDR3 contains 12 residues. Germline V CDR1 and CDR2: SQVTM, ANQGSEA.

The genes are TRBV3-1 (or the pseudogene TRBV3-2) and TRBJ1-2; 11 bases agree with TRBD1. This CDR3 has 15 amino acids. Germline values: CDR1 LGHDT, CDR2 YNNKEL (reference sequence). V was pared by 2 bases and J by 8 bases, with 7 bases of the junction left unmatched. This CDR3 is CASSQWTGGRGGYTF. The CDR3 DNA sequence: TGTGCCAGCAGCCAATGGACAGGGGGCCGAGGAGGCTACACCTTC.

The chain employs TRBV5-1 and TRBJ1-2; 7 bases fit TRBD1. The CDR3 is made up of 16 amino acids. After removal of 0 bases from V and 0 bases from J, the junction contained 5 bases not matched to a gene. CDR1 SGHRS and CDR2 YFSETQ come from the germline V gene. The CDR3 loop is CASSLGQGPANYGYTF. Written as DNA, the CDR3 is TGCGCCAGCAGCTTGGGACAGGGACCAGCTAACTATGGCTACACCTTC.

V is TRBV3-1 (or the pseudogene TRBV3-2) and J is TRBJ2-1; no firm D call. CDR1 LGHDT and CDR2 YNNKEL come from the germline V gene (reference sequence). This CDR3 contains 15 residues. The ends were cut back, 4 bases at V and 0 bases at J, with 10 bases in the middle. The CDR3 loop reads CASSLPYSSYNEQFF. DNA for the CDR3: TGTGCCAGCAGCCTACCTTATAGCTCCTACAATGAGCAGTTCTTC.

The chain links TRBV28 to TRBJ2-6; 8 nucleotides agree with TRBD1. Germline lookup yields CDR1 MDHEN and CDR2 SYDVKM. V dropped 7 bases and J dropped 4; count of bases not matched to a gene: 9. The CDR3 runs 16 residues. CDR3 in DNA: TGTGCCAGCAAAGGACAGGGTCTGGGGGGGGCCAACGTCCTGACTTTC. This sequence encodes CASKGQGLGGANVLTF. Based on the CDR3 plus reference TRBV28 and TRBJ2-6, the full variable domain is DVKVTQSSRYLVKRTGEKVFLECVQDMDHENMFWYRQDPGLGLRLIYFSYDVKMKEKGDIPEGYSVSREKKERFSLILESASTNQTSMYLCASKGQGLGGANVLTFGAGSRLTVL.

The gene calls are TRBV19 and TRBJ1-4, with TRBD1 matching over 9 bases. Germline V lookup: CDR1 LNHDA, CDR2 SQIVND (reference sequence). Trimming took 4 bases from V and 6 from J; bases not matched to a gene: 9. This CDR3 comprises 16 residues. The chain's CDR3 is CASSRPPGQGDEKLFF. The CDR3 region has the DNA TGTGCCAGTAGTAGACCGCCGGGACAGGGCGATGAAAAACTGTTTTTT. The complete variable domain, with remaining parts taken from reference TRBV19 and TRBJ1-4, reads DGGITQSPKYLFRKEGQNVTLSCEQNLNHDAMYWYRQDPGQGLRLIYYSQIVNDFQKGDIAEGYSVSREKKESFPLTVTSAQKNPTAFYLCASSRPPGQGDEKLFFGSGTQLSVL.

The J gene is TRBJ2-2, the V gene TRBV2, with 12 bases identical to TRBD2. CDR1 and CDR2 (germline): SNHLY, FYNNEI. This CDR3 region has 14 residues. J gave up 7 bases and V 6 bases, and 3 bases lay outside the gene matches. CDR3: CASSPLAGGGELFF. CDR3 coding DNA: TGTGCCAGCAGCCCACTAGCGGGAGGCGGGGAGCTGTTTTTT.

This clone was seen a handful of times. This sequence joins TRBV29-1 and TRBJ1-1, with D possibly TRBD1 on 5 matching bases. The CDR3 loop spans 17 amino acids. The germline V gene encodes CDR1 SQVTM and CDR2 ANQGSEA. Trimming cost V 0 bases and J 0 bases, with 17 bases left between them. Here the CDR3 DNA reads TGCAGCGTTGAAGATTTGGTCACGGGAGGGGTGAACACTGAAGCTTTCTTT. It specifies CSVEDLVTGGVNTEAFF.

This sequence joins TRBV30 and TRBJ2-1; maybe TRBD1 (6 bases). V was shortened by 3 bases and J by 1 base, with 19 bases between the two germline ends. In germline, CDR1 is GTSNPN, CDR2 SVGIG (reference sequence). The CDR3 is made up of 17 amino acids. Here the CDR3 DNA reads TGTGCCTGGAGAGACATACAGGGTATCCCTTCCTACAATGAGCAGTTCTTC. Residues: CAWRDIQGIPSYNEQFF.

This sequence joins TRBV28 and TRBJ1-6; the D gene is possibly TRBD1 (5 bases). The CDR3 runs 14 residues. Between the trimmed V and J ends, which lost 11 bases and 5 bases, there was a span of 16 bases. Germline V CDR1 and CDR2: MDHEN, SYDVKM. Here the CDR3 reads CAGGTRGNNSPLHF. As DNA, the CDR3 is TGTGCCGGGGGGACCCGAGGGAATAATTCACCCCTCCACTTT.

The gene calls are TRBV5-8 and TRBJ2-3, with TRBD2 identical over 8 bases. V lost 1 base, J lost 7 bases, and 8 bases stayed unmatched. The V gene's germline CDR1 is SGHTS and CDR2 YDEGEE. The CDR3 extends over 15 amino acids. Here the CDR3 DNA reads TGTGCCAGCAGCTTGTATCTAGCGGGCCCGAATACGCAGTATTTT. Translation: CASSLYLAGPNTQYF. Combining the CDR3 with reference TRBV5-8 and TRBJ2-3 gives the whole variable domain EAGVTQSPTHLIKTRGQQATLRCSPISGHTSVYWYQQALGLGLQFLLWYDEGEERNRGNFPPRFSGRQFPNYSSELNVNALELEDSALYLCASSLYLAGPNTQYFGPGTRLTVL.